The 14 T cell receptor beta chains below were found in one sample sequenced in a study of CD8 T cells in ankylosing spondylitis. TCRdb ran MiXCR on the 5' RACE reads and lists one entry per CDR3 protein. The sample yields a few hundred thousand distinct CDR3 sequences, about 11% seen once. Material: blood, either unsorted or a sorted T cell fraction (not recorded which). These receptors all come from a male donor with ankylosing spondylitis or in good health (not recorded which).

This clonotype came up many times. CDR3 bases: TGCGCCAGCAGCTGGGACAGTGGGACTGAAGCTTTCTTT. Protein product: CASSWDSGTEAFF. J is TRBJ1-1 and V is TRBV5-1; 7 bases line up with TRBD1. The CDR3 extends over 13 amino acids. Germline V lookup: CDR1 SGHRS, CDR2 YFSETQ. V dropped 3 bases and J dropped 5; count of bases not matched to a gene: 4.

At least ten counts were recorded for this clonotype. This chain uses TRBV20-1 with TRBJ2-1; D assignment may be TRBD1 or TRBD2 (5 bases each). CDR1 and CDR2 from the germline V gene are DFQATT and SNEGSKA (reference sequence). The CDR3 sequence is 14 residues long. Trimming took 6 bases from V and 6 from J, leaving 18 bases between them. The CDR3 sequence: CSARGLRGGNEQFF. CDR3 nucleotide sequence: TGCAGTGCCCGAGGGCTAAGGGGCGGCAATGAGCAGTTCTTC.

This clonotype has only a few counts. J is TRBJ1-5 and V is TRBV20-1; 12 bases are shared with TRBD1. With V trimmed by 6 bases and J by 0 bases, 9 bases remained unmatched. The CDR3 length is 17 residues. Germline-derived CDR1 and CDR2 are DFQATT and SNEGSKA (reference sequence). In DNA, the CDR3 is TGCAGTGCCAGGGGGGACAGGGGGCCCGGTAGCAATCAGCCCCAGCATTTT. It yields the protein CSARGDRGPGSNQPQHF.

Many counts were recorded for this clonotype. The rearrangement joins TRBV5-1 to TRBJ1-6; TRBD1 matches at 7 bases. CDR3 length: 13 residues. J lost 7 bases, V lost 8 bases, and 6 bases had no gene match. Germline CDR1 reads SGHRS; CDR2 reads YFSETQ. The CDR3 DNA reads as TGCGCCAGTGGGACAGACCAAAATTCACCCCTCCACTTT. Residues: CASGTDQNSPLHF.

This clonotype was observed a handful of times. V and J are TRBV7-6 and TRBJ2-5, with a weak D call TRBD1 (6 bases). Deletions cut 0 bases from V and 5 bases from J, with 16 bases between. Per the germline V gene, CDR1 is SGHVS and CDR2 is FNYEAQ. The CDR3 is made up of 16 amino acids. As DNA, the CDR3 is TGTGCCAGCAGCTTAGCAATCCTGCAGGGGCGGGAGACCCAGTACTTC. Protein: CASSLAILQGRETQYF.

This clonotype was found a few times. The CDR3 is CASSRLLDTIYF. The CDR3 nucleotides read TGTGCCAGCAGTCGTCTCCTGGACACCATATATTTT. The V gene is TRBV12-3 or TRBV12-4, the J gene TRBJ1-3; D is unclear. Trimming pared 5 bases from V and 8 bases from J, leaving 10 bases between. This CDR3 comprises 12 residues.

This clonotype occurred many times. The rearrangement uses TRBV6-1 and TRBJ2-7, with D unclear. From germline, CDR1 is MNHNS and CDR2 SASEGT. This CDR3 has 14 residues. With 2 bases removed from V and 0 bases from J, the gap between germline ends came to 8 bases. CDR3 nucleotide sequence: TGTGCCAGCAGTGAATCCCTATTCTCCTACGAGCAGTACTTC. It yields the protein CASSESLFSYEQYF.

This clonotype was recorded once. J is TRBJ1-2 and V is TRBV11-2; tentatively, D is TRBD1 (6 bases). CDR3 length equals 21 residues. Germline assignment: CDR1 SGHAT and CDR2 FQNNGV. V was pared by 2 bases and J by 6 bases, with 34 bases between. The CDR3 reads CASSLQGPVGTGGRWKNGYTF. The CDR3, as DNA: TGTGCCAGCAGCTTACAGGGGCCGGTCGGGACCGGAGGACGTTGGAAGAATGGCTACACCTTC.

Of note for this clonotype: This sequence may be a read error, since a much larger clone differs from it by one base. The rearrangement links TRBV20-1 to TRBJ2-4; 7 bases are a match to TRBD1. CDR3 length: 13 amino acids. Germline CDR1 DFQATT, CDR2 SNEGSKA (reference sequence). With 3 bases clipped from V and 8 bases from J, the junction kept 7 bases outside the gene matches. CDR3 sequence reads: CSASGTESDIQYF. Written as DNA, the CDR3 is TGCAGTGCTAGCGGGACAGAGAGCGACATTCAGTACTTC.

This clonotype was counted ten times or more. This chain links TRBV15 with TRBJ1-2; 8 nucleotides match TRBD1. CDR3 length: 13 amino acids. Germline V lookup: CDR1 LNHNV, CDR2 YYDKDF (reference sequence). V was pared by 5 bases and J by 2 bases, with 1 base of the junction left unmatched. CDR3 nucleotide sequence: TGTGCCACCAGCGGGACAGGAAACTATGGCTACACCTTC. It yields the protein CATSGTGNYGYTF. The whole variable domain, filled in from reference TRBV15 and TRBJ1-2, reads DAMVIQNPRYQVTQFGKPVTLSCSQTLNHNVMYWYQQKSSQAPKLLFHYYDKDFNNEADTPDNFQSRRPNTSFCFLDIRSPGLGDTAMYLCATSGTGNYGYTFGSGTRLTVV.

This clonotype was seen repeatedly, ten times or more. The chain links TRBV7-3 to TRBJ2-3; D gene uncertain. The CDR3 consists of 18 residues. Trimming removed 4 bases from V and 0 bases from J, with 20 bases in between. Germline CDR1 is SGHTA and CDR2 is FQGTGA. As DNA, the CDR3 is TGTGCCAGCAGCTCCGGGCCGTGGGGTCGCGCTAGCACAGATACGCAGTATTTT. It encodes CASSSGPWGRASTDTQYF.

This clonotype was counted many times. V is TRBV18 and J is TRBJ2-7; the match to TRBD1 covers 8 bases. The CDR3 extends over 13 amino acids. After removal of 6 bases from V and 3 bases from J, the junction contained 4 bases not matched to a gene. Germline CDR1 reads KGHSH; CDR2 reads LQKENI. The CDR3 DNA reads TGTGCCAGCTCCCAAGGGACAGGCTACGAGCAGTACTTC. This codes for CASSQGTGYEQYF.

This clonotype was counted between two and nine times. This chain uses TRBV7-6 with TRBJ2-1; D is unclear. V was trimmed by 2 bases and J by 8 bases, leaving 22 bases between them. The CDR3 runs to 17 residues. Germline values: CDR1 SGHVS, CDR2 FNYEAQ. The CDR3 sequence: CASSLTPTRSFGDEQFF. The CDR3 region has the DNA TGTGCCAGCAGCTTAACCCCCACTCGGTCATTCGGCGATGAGCAGTTCTTC.

This clonotype appeared a few times. V is TRBV7-6 and J is TRBJ2-3, with D uncertain. Germline CDR1 and CDR2: SGHVS and FNYEAQ. The CDR3 sequence is 16 residues long. V gave up 5 bases and J gave up 1 base, with 16 bases separating them. DNA for the CDR3: TGTGCCAGCAGCCCAGGACCTCACAGCCGCACAGATACGCAGTATTTT. This translates into CASSPGPHSRTDTQYF.